This paragraph covers one T cell receptor (beta chain) sequence. Its antigen remains unknown. The authors extracted RNA and reverse transcribed it into cDNA as the sequencing template. Measured with immunoSEQ multiplex PCR; TCRdb has only the in-frame clones, and not every one. Found here are approximately 210,000 clones, 66% of them singletons; the top ten hold 1% to 1.5%. The entry originates in a study of CD8+ T cells in alopecia areata. General study results and limits: Scalp repertoires also include resident alphabeta T cells from normal skin. Mice showed clearer TCR sharing than patients did, a gap that was possibly HLA-related.

Treatment described: oral pan-JAK inhibitor, 5-10 mg twice daily. Cell sorting was applied to PBMCs, and CD4+ and CD8+ T cells were collected. V lost 10 bases, J lost 8 bases, and 16 bases stayed unmatched. Per germline, CDR1 MNHNY and CDR2 SVGAGI (reference sequence). The CDR3 covers 15 residues. The sequence derives from a human donor with alopecia areata. V and J are TRBV6-6 and TRBJ1-4, with TRBD1 identical over 7 bases. The sequencing here drew on CD4+ T cells sorted from blood, taken at week 44, from a patient treated with tofacitinib. Here the CDR3 DNA reads TGTGCCACACAGAATATAGACAGGGTGGGAGAAAAACTGTTTTTT. Its protein product is CATQNIDRVGEKLFF.